The 21 T cell receptor beta chains below come from one sample, sequenced in a study of T-cell reconstitution after alpha-beta-depleted transplantation in children. Preparation of the TCRbeta library used unique molecular identifiers. TCRdb re-derived calls from the PCR reads in MiXCR, one entry per CDR3 protein. The sample contains 200,000 or so distinct CDR3 sequences, just under 6.5% of which appear only once. This sample comprised PBMCs, obtained before TCRalphabeta/CD19-depleted stem cell transplant. These receptors were taken from a girl under two years old with combined immunodeficiency, due to receive a stem cell transplant.

For this clonotype: Just one base apart from a much larger clone, this may be a read error. The chain is built from TRBV28 and TRBJ1-5; unclear D gene. The germline V gene has CDR1 MDHEN and CDR2 SYDVKM. Trimming took 4 bases from V and 0 from J, leaving 13 bases between them. The CDR3 is 16 residues long. The CDR3 here is CASSCERGYSNQPQHF. The CDR3 bases are TGTGCCAGCAGTTGTGAGCGCGGATATAGCAATCAGCCCCAGCATTTT.

This clonotype was counted between two and nine times. The chain combines TRBV7-6 with TRBJ2-7; 14 nucleotides agree with TRBD2. Germline lookup yields CDR1 SGHVS and CDR2 FNYEAQ. The CDR3 runs 18 residues. V shed 5 bases, J shed 2 bases, and the junction held 11 bases outside the gene matches. CDR3 residues: CASSKGGTSGSWTYEQYF. In nucleotides, the CDR3 is TGTGCCAGCAGCAAAGGGGGGACTAGCGGGAGCTGGACCTACGAGCAGTACTTC. The full variable domain, its missing parts supplied by reference TRBV7-6 and TRBJ2-7, is GAGVSQSPRYKVTKRGQDVALRCDPISGHVSLYWYRQALGQGPEFLTYFNYEAQQDKSGLPNDRFSAERPEGSISTLTIQRTEQRDSAMYRCASSKGGTSGSWTYEQYFGPGTRLTVT.

In its sample, this clonotype was seen a few times. The genes are TRBV7-9 and TRBJ2-3; D possibly corresponds to TRBD1 (6 bases). With 5 bases removed from V and 0 bases from J, the gap between germline ends came to 15 bases. CDR1 is SEHNR, CDR2 FQNEAQ, per germline (reference sequence). The CDR3 consists of 16 residues. CDR3 DNA: TGTGCCAGCAGCCCTAGAGGGACAACTAGCACAGATACGCAGTATTTT. Translated, it gives CASSPRGTTSTDTQYF.

There are many counts of this clonotype. The genes are TRBV20-1 and TRBJ1-1, with TRBD1 matching over 9 bases. V lost 5 bases, J lost 1 base, and 2 bases stayed unmatched. The CDR3 is made up of 13 amino acids. The germline V gene has CDR1 DFQATT and CDR2 SNEGSKA (reference sequence). The CDR3 reads CSAQGQGNTEAFF. The CDR3 DNA follows: TGCAGTGCTCAGGGACAGGGGAACACTGAAGCTTTCTTT.

This clonotype was seen ten or more times. This chain joins TRBV7-2 and TRBJ2-3; no clear D. V was cut by 3 bases and J by 2 bases, with 15 bases left in between. The germline V gene has CDR1 SGHTA and CDR2 FQGNSA. This CDR3 contains 16 residues. The CDR3 DNA follows: TGTGCCAGCAGCTTCGGCCTCAGCCTTACCACAGATACGCAGTATTTT. It translates to CASSFGLSLTTDTQYF.

In its sample, this clonotype was seen many times. This sequence joins TRBV12-3 or TRBV12-4 and TRBJ2-5; D is unresolved. The V and J ends lost 4 bases and 1 base respectively, with 13 bases between them. The CDR3 runs to 15 residues. The CDR3 sequence: CASSSIFPAQETQYF. CDR3 in DNA: TGTGCCAGCAGTTCGATATTCCCCGCCCAAGAGACCCAGTACTTC.

This clonotype occurred many times. CDR3 DNA: TGTGCCAGCAGCGGCGCGGGGGGGCCCCATGAGCAGTTCTTC. Translated: CASSGAGGPHEQFF. The chain links TRBV4-2 to TRBJ2-1, with 9 bases lining up with TRBD2. There are 14 residues in the CDR3. In germline, CDR1 is LGHNA, CDR2 YNFKEQ. Trimming removed 5 bases from V and 8 bases from J; junction bases left unmatched: 7.

This clonotype has ten or more counts. The chain recombines TRBV7-8 with TRBJ1-2; D is possibly TRBD1 (5 bases). V lost 0 bases and J lost 0, with 11 bases in between. Germline-derived CDR1 and CDR2 are SGHVS and FQNEAQ. CDR3 length equals 16 residues. The CDR3 spells CASSLALGGTNYGYTF. The CDR3 coding sequence is TGTGCCAGCAGCTTAGCGCTGGGGGGAACTAACTATGGCTACACCTTC.

This clonotype was recorded at least ten times. The rearrangement uses TRBV7-8 and TRBJ2-2, with D tentatively TRBD1 (6 bases). Trimming removed 1 base at V and 5 bases at J, with 8 bases between. This CDR3 spans 14 amino acids. Germline V gene sequence: CDR1 SGHVS, CDR2 FQNEAQ. The CDR3 bases are TGTGCCAGCAGCTTAGACAGGGTAACCGGGGAGCTGTTTTTT. Protein sequence: CASSLDRVTGELFF.

The sample holds a few counts of this clonotype. This chain uses TRBV12-5 with TRBJ2-5, with a possible D match to TRBD2 (5 bases). Trimming stripped 7 bases from V and 1 base from J, with 22 bases between. This CDR3 comprises 17 residues. CDR1 and CDR2 (germline): LGHNT, FRNRAP. CDR3 amino acids: CASAFGPTIRAQETQYF. In nucleotides, the CDR3 is TGTGCTAGTGCTTTCGGTCCGACTATCCGGGCCCAAGAGACCCAGTACTTC.

There are many counts of this clonotype. This chain joins TRBV12-3 or TRBV12-4 and TRBJ2-1; 8 bases are a match to TRBD1. Germline trimming cut 11 bases from V and 6 bases from J; bases unmatched to any gene: 6. The CDR3 has 12 amino acids. Written as DNA, the CDR3 is TGTGCCCTTGGACAGGGTGGCAATGAGCAGTTCTTC. It yields the protein CALGQGGNEQFF.

The V gene is TRBV5-1, the J gene TRBJ2-7; a possible D gene is TRBD2 (6 bases). The length of the CDR3 is 15 residues. CDR1 SGHRS and CDR2 YFSETQ come from the germline V gene. Trimming took off 2 bases at V and 1 base at J, with 13 bases between the two ends. In nucleotides, the CDR3 is TGCGCCAGCAGCTTCCCTGGACGGGGGTCCTACGAGCAGTACTTC. It is translated as CASSFPGRGSYEQYF.

The table lists this clonotype with many counts. The chain couples TRBV7-6 to TRBJ2-1; the D is unclear. The CDR3 is 16 residues long. Germline V CDR1 and CDR2: SGHVS, FNYEAQ. Trimming removed 0 bases at V and 2 bases at J, with 11 bases between. CDR3 loop: CASSLAVATTYNEQFF. CDR3 sequence (DNA): TGTGCCAGCAGCTTAGCGGTTGCTACCACCTACAATGAGCAGTTCTTC.

In this sample, this clonotype turned up many times. This sequence joins TRBV27 and TRBJ2-4; D is perhaps TRBD1 (5 bases). From germline, CDR1 is MNHEY and CDR2 SMNVEV (reference sequence). Trimming removed 5 bases at V and 7 bases at J, with 15 bases between. The CDR3 is 14 amino acids. CDR3 nucleotides: TGTGCCAGCAGTGGGCAGGGAAACAGGAACATTCAGTACTTC. It specifies CASSGQGNRNIQYF.

This clonotype was observed many times. This sequence joins TRBV25-1 and TRBJ1-1; D not resolved. This CDR3 region has 12 residues. Trimming took off 7 bases at V and 10 bases at J, with 16 bases between the two ends. The germline CDR1 and CDR2 sequences are MGHDK and SYGVNS. The CDR3 DNA reads as TGTGCCAGCATCAGTCTGGGGAAGATAGCTTTCTTT. It translates to CASISLGKIAFF.

The table lists this clonotype with a few counts. The chain couples TRBV5-6 to TRBJ2-1; D uncertain. Deletions cut 5 bases from V and 6 bases from J, with 9 bases between. Germline loops: CDR1 SGHDT, CDR2 YYEEEE. The CDR3 contains 12 residues. The CDR3 is CASSQSLNEQFF. CDR3 in DNA: TGTGCCAGCAGTCAAAGTCTCAATGAGCAGTTCTTC.

The sample holds many counts of this clonotype. The chain is built from TRBV5-1 and TRBJ2-1; 8 bases match TRBD2. The ends lost 4 bases at V and 8 bases at J; junction bases unmatched: 8. CDR1 is SGHRS, CDR2 YFSETQ, per germline. CDR3 size: 14 residues. The CDR3 sequence is CASSPGLGGDEQFF. The CDR3 DNA is TGCGCCAGCAGCCCGGGACTAGGGGGGGATGAGCAGTTCTTC.

This clonotype was detected many times. The chain is built from TRBV6-2 or TRBV6-3 and TRBJ2-5; D may be TRBD1 (6 bases). Trimming shortened V by 4 bases and J by 1 base, and 22 bases separated the two germline ends. Germline V gene data show CDR1 as MNHEY and CDR2 as SVGEGT. CDR3 length equals 18 residues. The CDR3 region is CASSFPVRQVDFQETQYF. The CDR3, as DNA: TGTGCCAGCAGTTTCCCCGTAAGACAGGTCGACTTCCAAGAGACCCAGTACTTC.

The chain combines TRBV20-1 with TRBJ2-7; D unresolved. V was trimmed by 5 bases and J by 0 bases, leaving 11 bases between them. The CDR3 loop spans 13 amino acids. In germline, CDR1 is DFQATT, CDR2 SNEGSKA (reference sequence). This chain's CDR3 is CSALIRSSYEQYF. CDR3 nucleotide sequence: TGCAGTGCTCTAATACGGAGCTCCTACGAGCAGTACTTC.

The genes are TRBV11-2 and TRBJ2-6; D is ambiguous. CDR3 length: 18 residues. Trimming removed 4 bases at V and 0 bases at J, with 16 bases between. Per the germline V gene, CDR1 is SGHAT and CDR2 is FQNNGV. CDR3 amino acids: CASSSFPPKGSGANVLTF. CDR3 DNA: TGTGCCAGCAGCTCGTTTCCCCCGAAGGGCTCTGGGGCCAACGTCCTGACTTTC.

The sample holds many counts of this clonotype. CDR3 region: CASSLGGQGGETQYF. The DNA of the CDR3 is TGTGCCAGCAGCTTAGGGGGACAGGGAGGAGAGACCCAGTACTTC. This chain uses TRBV7-9 with TRBJ2-5; 9 nucleotides match TRBD1. CDR3 length: 15 amino acids. Germline-derived CDR1 and CDR2 are SEHNR and FQNEAQ (reference sequence). With 1 base clipped from V and 4 bases from J, the junction kept 4 bases outside the gene matches.